One T cell receptor beta chain is described in this entry. Antigen unknown. Some clones are missing from TCRdb's copy, which holds only in-frame ones; the method was immunoSEQ multiplex PCR. The table has around 130,000 clones, almost 90% seen once. The record originates from a study of T cell responses to AZD1222 COVID-19 vaccine. Study-wide results and caveats: The donor cohort was predominantly white British with a female majority, and clonal diversity may have been underestimated.

Trimming pared 3 bases from V and 6 bases from J, leaving 12 bases between. The CDR3 length is 14 residues. The germline CDR1 and CDR2 sequences are MDHEN and SYDVKM. Sequenced here: peripheral blood, sampled on day 0 of AZD1222 vaccination. This sequence joins TRBV28 and TRBJ1-5; D call uncertain. The clonotype originates from an adult in good health. As DNA, the CDR3 is TGTGCCAGCAGTTTCCCGGGAGGAGGTCAGCCCCAGCATTTT. As protein: CASSFPGGGQPQHF.